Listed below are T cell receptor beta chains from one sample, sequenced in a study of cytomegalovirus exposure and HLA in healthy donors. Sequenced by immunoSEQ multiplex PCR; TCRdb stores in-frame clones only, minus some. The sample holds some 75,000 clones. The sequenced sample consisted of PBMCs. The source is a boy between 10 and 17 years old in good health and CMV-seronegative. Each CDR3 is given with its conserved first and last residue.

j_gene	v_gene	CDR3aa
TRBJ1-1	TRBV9	CASSVEGDPMNTEAFF
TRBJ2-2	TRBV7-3	CASSLRGSVGELFF
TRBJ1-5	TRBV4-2	CASSLRTEYSNQPQHF
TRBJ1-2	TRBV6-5	CASSYSTVNYGYTF
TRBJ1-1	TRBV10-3	CAIRDGQKNTEAFF
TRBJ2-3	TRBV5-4	CASSPPSDTDTQYF
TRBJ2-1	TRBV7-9	CASSSRAGNNEQFF
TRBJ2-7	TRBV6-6	CASSSTSSSEQYF
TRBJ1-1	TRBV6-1	CASSRRDTEAFF
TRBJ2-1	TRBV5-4	CASSSGTVNNEQFF
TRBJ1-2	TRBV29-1	CSVEVGHARYGYTF